This TCR beta chain appears in the sequencing data of a study of vaccination and CD4 T cells after COVID-19. General study findings and limits: Only relatively few convalescent patients were studied, and early post-infection timepoints were not analyzed.

In the case of this clonotype: No antigen is known for it.

The treatment is: roughly 10-day PBMC culture with coronavirus spike peptide pools or control peptides (ViraFEST assay). Every well contained 1.5 million to 2.5 million PBMCs, which were grown with around 9.4 IU/ml IL-2 and about 9.5 ug/ml peptide pools. CDR3 length: 14 residues. Germline V CDR1 and CDR2: SGHTA, FQGNSA. V lost 2 bases and J 5 bases, leaving 9 bases between the germline ends. Once obtained from cultured CD4+ T cells, the DNA was sequenced using the Oncomine TCR Beta short-read assay. Each CDR3 protein gets one entry after TCRdb re-called the PCR reads with MiXCR. The sample includes approximately 19,000 distinct CDR3 sequences, 55% to 70% of them seen just once.

Source material: CD4+ T cells from blood, cultured in vitro. The chain couples TRBV7-2 to TRBJ2-2, with TRBD2 as a possible D gene (6 bases). The clonotype originates from a human donor who had recovered from COVID-19. The CDR3 DNA follows: TGTGCCAGCAGCTTAACGGAGGGGACCGGGGAGCTGTTTTTT. Protein product: CASSLTEGTGELFF.